The entry that follows covers one TCR beta chain sequence. Its target is not known. Germline lookup yields CDR1 MDHEN and CDR2 SYDVKM. This CDR3 is built from 16 residues. The sample is drawn from a study of blood T cells in healthy people across ages. Findings and limits, study-wide: The lack of PBMC sorting stopped any conclusive naive versus antigen-experienced comparison. Roughly linear declines in TCR beta diversity per million T cells occurred with age.

The authors ran a second PCR of roughly 7 to 11 cycles using a sample-barcoded 5' primer and a J-beta primer mix. TCRdb used MiXCR to reprocess the 5' RACE reads, holding one entry per CDR3 protein. The table shows 1.5 million to 2 million distinct CDR3 sequences, with around 35% occurring only once. All donors came from Russia, were Caucasian and healthy, and spanned ages about 6 to 95. The draw of peripheral blood yielded 8.5 to 10 milliliters from each donor. The sample consisted of blood. The chain joins TRBV28 to TRBJ2-5; 15 positions agree with TRBD2. Judging by the DNA end, TRBJ2-7 fits better; the J call may be wrong. This clonotype was obtained from a woman aged 25 to 39 in good health. The CDR3 bases are TGTGCCAGCAGCCCAGGACTAGCGGGAGGGGACGGCGAGCAGTACTTC. Translated: CASSPGLAGGDGEQYF.